Here is one T cell receptor beta chain with its context. This CDR3 is 14 amino acids long. Germline-derived CDR1 and CDR2 are MNHEY and SVGAGI. The J segment lost 4 bases and the V segment lost 6 bases, leaving 8 bases of the junction unmatched. The sample is drawn from a study of blood T cell repertoires in COVID-19. Clones were read by immunoSEQ multiplex PCR, and TCRdb kept only the in-frame ones, dropping some. The sample consists of 140,000 to 150,000 clones, 65% to 85% of them appearing once. Sequencing was performed on PBMCs or T cells enriched from blood (not recorded which). The chain has TRBV6-5 and TRBJ1-2, with 7 nucleotides matching TRBD1. The source of this sequence is a woman aged 50 to 65 who had been exposed to COVID-19. As DNA, the CDR3 is TGTGCCAGCAGAAACAGGGGACCACCCTATGGCTACACCTTC. Translation: CASRNRGPPYGYTF.